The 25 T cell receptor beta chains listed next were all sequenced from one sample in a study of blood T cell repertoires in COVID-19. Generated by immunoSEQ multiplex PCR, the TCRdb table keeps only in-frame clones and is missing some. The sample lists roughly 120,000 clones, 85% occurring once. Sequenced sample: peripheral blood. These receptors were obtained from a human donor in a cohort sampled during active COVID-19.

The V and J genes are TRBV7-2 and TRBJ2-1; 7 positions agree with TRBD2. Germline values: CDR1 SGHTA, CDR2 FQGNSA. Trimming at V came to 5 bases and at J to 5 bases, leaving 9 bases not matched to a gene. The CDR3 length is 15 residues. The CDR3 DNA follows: TGTGCCAGCAGCCCCGGGACTAAATTCGACAATGAGCAGTTCTTC. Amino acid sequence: CASSPGTKFDNEQFF.

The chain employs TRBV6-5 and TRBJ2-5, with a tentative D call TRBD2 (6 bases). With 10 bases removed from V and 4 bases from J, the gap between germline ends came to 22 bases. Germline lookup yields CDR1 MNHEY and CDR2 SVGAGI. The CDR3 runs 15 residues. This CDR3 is CATFSGTPEGETQYF. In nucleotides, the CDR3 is TGTGCCACCTTCTCCGGGACCCCGGAGGGAGAGACCCAGTACTTC.

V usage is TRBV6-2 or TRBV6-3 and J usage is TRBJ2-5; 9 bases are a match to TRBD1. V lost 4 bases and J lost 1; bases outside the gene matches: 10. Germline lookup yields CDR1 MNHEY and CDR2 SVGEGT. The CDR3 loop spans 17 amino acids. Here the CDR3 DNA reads TGTGCCAGCAGTTCCTCCGGGACAGGGAGATCCCAAGAGACCCAGTACTTC. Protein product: CASSSSGTGRSQETQYF.

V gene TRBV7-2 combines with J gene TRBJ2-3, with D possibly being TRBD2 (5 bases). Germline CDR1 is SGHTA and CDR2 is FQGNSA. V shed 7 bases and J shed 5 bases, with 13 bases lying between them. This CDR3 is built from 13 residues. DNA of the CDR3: TGTGCCAGCAACGAGGGTTGGGGAGATACGCAGTATTTT. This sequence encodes CASNEGWGDTQYF. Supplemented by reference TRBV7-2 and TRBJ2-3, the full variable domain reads GAGVSQSPSNKVTEKGKDVELRCDPISGHTALYWYRQSLGQGLEFLIYFQGNSAPDKSGLPSDRFSAERTGGSVSTLTIQRTQQEDSAVYLCASNEGWGDTQYFGPGTRLTVL.

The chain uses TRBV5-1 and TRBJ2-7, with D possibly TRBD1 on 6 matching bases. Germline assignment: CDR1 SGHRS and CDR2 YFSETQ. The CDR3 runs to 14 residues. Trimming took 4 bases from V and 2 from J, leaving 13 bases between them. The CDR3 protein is CASSRDIPAYEQYF. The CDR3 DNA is TGCGCCAGCAGCAGGGACATACCAGCCTACGAGCAGTACTTC.

This CDR3 is CASRSGTYSTNSNQPQHF. The CDR3 bases are TGTGCCAGCAGATCCGGGACATACTCCACAAATAGCAATCAGCCCCAGCATTTT. This chain connects TRBV2 to TRBJ1-5; a weak D match, TRBD1 (6 bases). This CDR3 region has 18 residues. V was cut by 6 bases and J by 0 bases, with 21 bases left in between. Germline CDR1 SNHLY, CDR2 FYNNEI.

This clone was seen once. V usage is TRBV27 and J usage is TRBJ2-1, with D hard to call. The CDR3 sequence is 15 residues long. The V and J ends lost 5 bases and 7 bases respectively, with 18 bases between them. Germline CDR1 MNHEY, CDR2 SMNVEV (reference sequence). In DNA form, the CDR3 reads TGTGCCAGCAGTCCCTCGGGTAGCTCGATAAATGAGCAGTTCTTC. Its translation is CASSPSGSSINEQFF.

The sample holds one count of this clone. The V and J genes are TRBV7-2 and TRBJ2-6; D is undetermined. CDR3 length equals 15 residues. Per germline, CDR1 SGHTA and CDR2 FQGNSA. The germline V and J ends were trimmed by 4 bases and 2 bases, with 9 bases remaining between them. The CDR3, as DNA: TGTGCCAGCAGCTCCCGGTCTCCTGGGGCCAACGTCCTGACTTTC. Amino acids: CASSSRSPGANVLTF.

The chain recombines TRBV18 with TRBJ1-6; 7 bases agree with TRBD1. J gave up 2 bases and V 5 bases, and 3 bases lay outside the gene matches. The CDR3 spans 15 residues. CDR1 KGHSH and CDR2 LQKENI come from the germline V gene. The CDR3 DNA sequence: TGTGCCAGCTCAGAGACAGGGCCCTATAATTCACCCCTCCACTTT. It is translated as CASSETGPYNSPLHF. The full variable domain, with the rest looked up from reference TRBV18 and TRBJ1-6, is NAGVMQNPRHLVRRRGQEARLRCSPMKGHSHVYWYRQLPEEGLKFMVYLQKENIIDESGMPKERFSAEFPKEGPSILRIQQVVRGDSAAYFCASSETGPYNSPLHFGNGTRLTVT.

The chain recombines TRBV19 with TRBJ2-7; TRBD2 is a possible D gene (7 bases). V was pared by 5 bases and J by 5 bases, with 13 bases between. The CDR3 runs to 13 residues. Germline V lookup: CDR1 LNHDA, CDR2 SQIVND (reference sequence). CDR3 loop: CASSLGGVHEQYF. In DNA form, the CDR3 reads TGTGCCAGTAGTCTAGGGGGGGTCCACGAGCAGTACTTC.

The CDR3 spells CASSVTGATEAFF. The CDR3 DNA reads as TGTGCCAGCAGTGTGACAGGGGCCACTGAAGCTTTCTTT. The rearrangement uses TRBV25-1 and TRBJ1-1; the match to TRBD1 covers 8 bases. With 4 bases clipped from V and 4 bases from J, the junction kept 2 bases outside the gene matches. This CDR3 region has 13 residues. Germline CDR1 and CDR2: MGHDK and SYGVNS.

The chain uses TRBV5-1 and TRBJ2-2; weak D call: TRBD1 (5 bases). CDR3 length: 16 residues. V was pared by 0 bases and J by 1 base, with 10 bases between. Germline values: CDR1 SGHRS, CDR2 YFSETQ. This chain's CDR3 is CASSLGRTQNTGELFF. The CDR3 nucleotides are TGCGCCAGCAGCTTGGGTAGGACACAGAACACCGGGGAGCTGTTTTTT.

CDR3 sequence (DNA): TGTGCCATGGGACAGGGGGACGGCTACACCTTC. It specifies CAMGQGDGYTF. The V call is TRBV10-3, the J call TRBJ1-2, with 11 bases aligning to TRBD1. CDR1 is ENHRY and CDR2 is SYGVKD in the germline V gene. After removal of 9 bases from V and 8 bases from J, the junction contained 2 bases not matched to a gene. CDR3 length: 11 residues.

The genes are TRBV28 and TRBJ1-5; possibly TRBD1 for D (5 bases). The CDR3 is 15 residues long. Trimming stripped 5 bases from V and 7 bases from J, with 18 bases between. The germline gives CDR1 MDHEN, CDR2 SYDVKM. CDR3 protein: CASSASGIRGQPQHF. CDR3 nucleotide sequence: TGTGCCAGCAGTGCATCCGGGATCCGGGGGCAGCCCCAGCATTTT.

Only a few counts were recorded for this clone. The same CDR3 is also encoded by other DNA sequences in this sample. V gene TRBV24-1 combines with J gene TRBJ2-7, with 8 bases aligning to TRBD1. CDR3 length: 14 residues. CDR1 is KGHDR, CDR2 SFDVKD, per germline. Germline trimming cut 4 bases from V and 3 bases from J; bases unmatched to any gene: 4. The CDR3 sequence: CATSDPGQGYEQYF. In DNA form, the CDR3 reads TGTGCCACCAGTGACCCCGGACAGGGCTACGAGCAGTACTTC.

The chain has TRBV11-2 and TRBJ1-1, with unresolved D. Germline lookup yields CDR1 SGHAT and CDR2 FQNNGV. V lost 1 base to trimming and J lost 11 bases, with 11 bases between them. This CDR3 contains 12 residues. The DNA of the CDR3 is TGTGCCAGCAGCTTAGGCCGCGGTGTGGCTTTCTTT. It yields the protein CASSLGRGVAFF.

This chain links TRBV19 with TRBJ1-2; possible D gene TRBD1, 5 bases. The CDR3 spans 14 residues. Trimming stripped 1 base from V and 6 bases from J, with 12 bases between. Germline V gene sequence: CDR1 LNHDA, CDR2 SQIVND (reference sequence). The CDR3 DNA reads TGTGCCAGTAGTATAGCGGCAGGGATCGATGGCTACACCTTC. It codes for CASSIAAGIDGYTF.

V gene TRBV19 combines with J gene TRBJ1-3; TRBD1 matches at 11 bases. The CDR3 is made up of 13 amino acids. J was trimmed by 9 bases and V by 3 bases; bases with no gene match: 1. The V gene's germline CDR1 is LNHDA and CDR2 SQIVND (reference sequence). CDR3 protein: CASSIGQGATIYF. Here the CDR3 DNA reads TGTGCCAGTAGTATCGGACAGGGGGCCACCATATATTTT.

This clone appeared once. The CDR3 DNA follows: TGTGCCAGCAGTGGACGACTAGGGGACCCTGAAGCTTTCTTT. Residues: CASSGRLGDPEAFF. The chain recombines TRBV2 with TRBJ1-1; possibly TRBD1 for D (5 bases). There are 14 residues in the CDR3. CDR1 is SNHLY, CDR2 FYNNEI, per germline. V lost 4 bases, J lost 6 bases, and 15 bases lay in between.

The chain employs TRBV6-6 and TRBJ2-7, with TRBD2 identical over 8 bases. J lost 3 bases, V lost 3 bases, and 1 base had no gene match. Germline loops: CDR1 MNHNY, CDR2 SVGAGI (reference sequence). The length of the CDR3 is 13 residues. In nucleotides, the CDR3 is TGTGCCAGCAGTTATAGCGGGGTCTACGAGCAGTACTTC. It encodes CASSYSGVYEQYF.

The CDR3 region is CASSLLTEAFF. In DNA, the CDR3 is TGTGCCAGCAGCTTACTCACTGAAGCTTTCTTT. This chain uses TRBV11-2 with TRBJ1-1; D is undetermined. V gave up 2 bases and J gave up 4 bases, with 2 bases separating them. This CDR3 is built from 11 residues. Germline V gene sequence: CDR1 SGHAT, CDR2 FQNNGV.

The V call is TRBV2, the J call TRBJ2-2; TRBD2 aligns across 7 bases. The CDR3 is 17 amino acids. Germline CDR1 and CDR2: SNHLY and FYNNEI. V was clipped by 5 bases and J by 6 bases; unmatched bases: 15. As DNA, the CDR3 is TGTGCCAGCAGTTGGGGACTAACTCTTAACGGTCCCGGGGAGCTGTTTTTT. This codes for CASSWGLTLNGPGELFF.

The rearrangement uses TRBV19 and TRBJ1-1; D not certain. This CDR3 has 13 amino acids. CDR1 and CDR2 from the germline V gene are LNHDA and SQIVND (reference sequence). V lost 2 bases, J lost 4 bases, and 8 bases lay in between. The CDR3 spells CASSIMRATEAFF. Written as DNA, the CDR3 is TGTGCCAGTAGTATAATGAGGGCCACTGAAGCTTTCTTT. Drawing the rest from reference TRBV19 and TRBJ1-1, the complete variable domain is DGGITQSPKYLFRKEGQNVTLSCEQNLNHDAMYWYRQDPGQGLRLIYYSQIVNDFQKGDIAEGYSVSREKKESFPLTVTSAQKNPTAFYLCASSIMRATEAFFGQGTRLTVV.

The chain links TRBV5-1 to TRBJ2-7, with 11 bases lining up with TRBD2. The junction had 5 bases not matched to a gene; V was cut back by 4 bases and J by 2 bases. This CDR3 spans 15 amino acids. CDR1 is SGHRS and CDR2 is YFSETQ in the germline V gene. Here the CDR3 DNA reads TGCGCCAGCAGCACAACTAGCGGGGGACCCTACGAGCAGTACTTC. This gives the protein CASSTTSGGPYEQYF.

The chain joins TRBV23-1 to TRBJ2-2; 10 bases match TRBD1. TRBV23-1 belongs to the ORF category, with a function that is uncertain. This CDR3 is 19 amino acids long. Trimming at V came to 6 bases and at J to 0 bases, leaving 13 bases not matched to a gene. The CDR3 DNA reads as TGCGCCAGCAGCCCCGGGACAGGGGATTTTTTAGCGAACACCGGGGAGCTGTTTTTT. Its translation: CASSPGTGDFLANTGELFF.